These T cell receptor beta chains were read from a single sample in a study of cytomegalovirus exposure and HLA in healthy donors. Profiling relied on immunoSEQ multiplex PCR, and the TCRdb table lists in-frame clones only, not all of them. The data show about 180,000 clones, with more than 75% seen just once and about 2.5% held by the top ten. The sequenced sample was PBMCs. These TCRs come from a woman in her twenties or thirties in good health and CMV-seropositive. Each CDR3 is given with its conserved first and last residue. The order of the fields is V gene, J gene, CDR3 protein.

TRBV4-1	TRBJ2-5	CASSPLTSGQETQYF
TRBV11-2	TRBJ1-2	CASSSGVGLPFYGYTF
TRBV5-1	TRBJ1-2	CASSNRGPNYGYTF
TRBV10-3	TRBJ2-3	CAISEGTSGTDTQYF
TRBV9	TRBJ2-2	CASRAGGGTGELFF
TRBV5-1	TRBJ2-5	CASSLGTVQETQYF
TRBV19	TRBJ2-5	CASSIDGLRETQYF
TRBV19	TRBJ1-4	CASTPSTGIHEKLFF
TRBV5-1	TRBJ2-3	CASRADGPSTDTQYF
TRBV2	TRBJ1-5	CASTGRANQPQHF
TRBV6-4	TRBJ1-2	CASGDRDYGYTF
TRBV4-1	TRBJ1-2	CASSQGWGGLGGYTF
TRBV30	TRBJ2-5	CAWSPTGGAQYF
TRBV28	TRBJ1-4	CASSFGQGREKLFF
TRBV10-3	TRBJ1-2	CAIKSTELDGYTF
TRBV19	TRBJ2-2	CASSTPSGVNTGELFF
TRBV9	TRBJ2-1	CASSVAGTGGVDEQFF
TRBV28	TRBJ1-2	CASKRTGEYDGYTF
TRBV6-1	TRBJ1-2	CASSDTGWGNYGYTF
TRBV4-1	TRBJ1-2	CASSLREGEGYTF
TRBV27	TRBJ1-2	CASSLSRTGLRGYTF
TRBV7-9	TRBJ1-2	CASNEGTRDREGVGYTF
TRBV7-8	TRBJ1-5	CASSLKPPRAGNQPQHF
TRBV6-6	TRBJ2-1	CASSYLNLDTNNEQFF
TRBV5-3	TRBJ1-4	CARSLTSGEKLFF
TRBV19	TRBJ2-3	CASSRGGRGDTQYF
TRBV7-2	TRBJ2-7	CASSLEKIAGGPRVHEQYF
TRBV19	TRBJ2-5	CASSIGGGVQETQYF
TRBV20-1	TRBJ2-1	CSAFYNEQFF
TRBV28	TRBJ2-7	CASSLGLAGGSYEQYF
TRBV5-4	TRBJ2-2	CASSQGEQGRTGELFF
TRBV2	TRBJ2-1	CASSDRGYGDEQFF
TRBV4-2	TRBJ2-5	CASSQVGGGAYQETQYF
TRBV2	TRBJ2-7	CASSEGGYRWLYF
TRBV7-2	TRBJ1-6	CASSLGTGPSPLHF
TRBV7-6	TRBJ2-1	CASSLGQPLNEQFF
TRBV29-1	TRBJ1-1	CSVERDTEAFF
TRBV7-8	TRBJ1-3	CASSFGQGASSGNTIYF
TRBV7-2	TRBJ1-6	CASRPRTGALTYNSPLHF
TRBV7-6	TRBJ1-5	CASSPGMGGGNQPQHF